A selection of T cell receptor beta chains follows, all from one sample in a study of T cell changes during pregnancy in multiple sclerosis. The assay was immunoSEQ multiplex PCR, and TCRdb's table has in-frame clones only and misses some. The top ten clones hold 2% to 2.5% of a sample with roughly 66,000 clones, around 92% of them seen once. This specimen consisted of peripheral blood, obtained in the first trimester of pregnancy. These receptors came from a female donor with multiple sclerosis, enrolled in a pregnancy study. The CDR3 runs from the conserved cysteine through the conserved F or W. A D gene is named only where the DNA matches it firmly. Size is stated for part of the rows, as once, few or many counts, or as a class when the clone is expanded.

>TRBJ2-7|TRBV13|-|few
CASSSRDEQYF
TGTGCCAGCAGTTCCAGGGACGAGCAGTACTTC
>TRBJ1-5|TRBV28|-|-
CASSLSAGYSNQPQHF
TGTGCCAGCAGTTTAAGTGCAGGGTATAGCAATCAGCCCCAGCATTTT
>TRBJ2-1|TRBV9|TRBD2|-
CASSKISGSYNEQFF
TGTGCCAGCAGCAAAATTAGCGGGAGCTACAATGAGCAGTTCTTC
>TRBJ2-2|TRBV7-3|-|once
CASSNNANTGELFF
TGTGCCAGCAGCAACAACGCGAACACCGGGGAGCTGTTTTTT
>TRBJ1-1|TRBV18|TRBD1|-
CASSPPRQGNTEAFF
TGTGCCAGCTCACCACCGCGACAGGGGAACACTGAAGCTTTCTTT
>TRBJ2-5|TRBV18|-|-
CASSFGGSETQYF
TGTGCCAGCTCATTCGGCGGATCCGAGACCCAGTACTTC
>TRBJ2-7|TRBV7-9|-|-
CASSSTTYEQYF
TGTGCCAGCAGCTCTACGACCTACGAGCAGTACTTC
>TRBJ2-2|TRBV6-1|TRBD1|-
CASSEESTGRRGELFF
TGTGCCAGCAGTGAAGAATCGACAGGGAGACGCGGGGAGCTGTTTTTT
>TRBJ1-1|TRBV29-1|-|-
CSVEGQLNTEAFF
TGCAGCGTTGAAGGCCAGTTGAACACTGAAGCTTTCTTT
>TRBJ2-7|TRBV27|TRBD2|-
CASRKTGLAAYEQYF
TGTGCCAGCAGAAAAACGGGACTAGCGGCTTACGAGCAGTACTTC
>TRBJ2-5|TRBV7-3|TRBD1|-
CASSLGTGKKTQYF
TGTGCCAGCAGCTTGGGGACAGGGAAGAAGACCCAGTACTTC
>TRBJ1-3|TRBV28|TRBD1|-
CASSPTGVNSGNTIYF
TGTGCCAGCAGTCCGACAGGGGTTAACTCTGGAAACACCATATATTTT
>TRBJ1-2|TRBV7-2|-|-
CASSPAGQAPHLLYGYTF
TGTGCCAGCAGCCCTGCGGGGCAGGCCCCGCATCTCCTCTATGGCTACACCTTC
>TRBJ2-1|TRBV9|TRBD2|-
CASSPSERETRNEQFF
TGTGCCAGCAGCCCGAGTGAGCGGGAAACACGGAATGAGCAGTTCTTC
>TRBJ1-1|TRBV19|-|-
CASSIFEGLNTEAFF
TGTGCCAGTAGTATCTTCGAGGGATTGAACACTGAAGCTTTCTTT
>TRBJ1-2|TRBV18|-|-
CASSPPSGEINYGYTF
TGTGCCAGCTCACCACCATCAGGGGAGATAAACTATGGCTACACCTTC
>TRBJ2-3|TRBV9|-|-
CASSERHTDTQYF
TGTGCCAGCAGCGAGAGACACACAGATACGCAGTATTTT